The T cell receptor (beta chain) described here comes from a study of blood T cell repertoires in COVID-19. Per the study methods: Reference gene primers were amplified, and this amplification served to estimate nucleated cell counts. Method: immunoSEQ multiplex PCR; TCRdb's copy keeps in-frame clones and lacks some. V and J calls and clone size come straight from that table; D and trimming were deduced from the DNA. The sample lists 30,000 to 45,000 clones, roughly 78% occurring once. This clone has just one count. Germline loops: CDR1 SGDLS, CDR2 YYNGEE. V trimming: 4 bases; J trimming: 1 base; junction bases outside the gene matches: 7. CDR3 length: 15 amino acids.

This clonotype was obtained from a man aged 55 to 70 with acute or convalescent COVID-19. The sample taken for sequencing was peripheral blood. The chain has TRBV9 and TRBJ2-5; 7 nucleotides agree with TRBD1. The chain's CDR3 is CASSLEQGIQETQYF. CDR3 DNA sequence: TGTGCCAGCAGCCTCGAACAGGGGATCCAAGAGACCCAGTACTTC.